Described below is a single T cell receptor (beta chain) sequence and its context. After removal of 1 base from V and 5 bases from J, the junction contained 10 bases not matched to a gene. The CDR3 runs 17 residues. TCRdb reprocessed the multiplex PCR reads via MiXCR and lists one record per CDR3 protein. The sample holds 15,000 or so distinct CDR3 sequences; 55% to 75% are singletons and the top ten take around two fifths. This sample stems from a study of breast tumors, draining lymph nodes, adjacent tissues. This chain links TRBV12-3 or TRBV12-4 with TRBJ2-3; TRBD2 agrees at 9 bases. Source material: tumor-adjacent breast tissue. The clonotype originates from a female donor with breast cancer. Some clones in this sample may be carry-over from other donors' samples. CDR3 DNA sequence: TGTGCCAGCAGTTTAGGCCAAGCGGGAGGCCTAAAAGATACGCAGTATTTT. Translating gives CASSLGQAGGLKDTQYF.